This T cell receptor (beta chain) was obtained from a study of T cell changes during pregnancy in multiple sclerosis. The protocol was immunoSEQ multiplex PCR, while the TCRdb copy is restricted to in-frame clones and leaves out a portion. The data show about 54,000 clones, 75% to 95% seen once. V shed 3 bases and J 1 base; nucleotides not matched to a gene: 17. There are 20 residues in the CDR3. CDR1 and CDR2 from the germline V gene are SGHRS and YFSETQ. Source: peripheral blood, taken after pregnancy. The chain employs TRBV5-1 and TRBJ2-1, with 9 bases fitting TRBD1. The clonotype originates from a female donor in good health, enrolled as a control in a pregnancy study. The CDR3 reads CASSSPGQGPPRGSYNEQFF. CDR3 coding DNA: TGCGCCAGCAGCTCTCCGGGACAGGGTCCTCCCCGAGGGTCCTACAATGAGCAGTTCTTC.